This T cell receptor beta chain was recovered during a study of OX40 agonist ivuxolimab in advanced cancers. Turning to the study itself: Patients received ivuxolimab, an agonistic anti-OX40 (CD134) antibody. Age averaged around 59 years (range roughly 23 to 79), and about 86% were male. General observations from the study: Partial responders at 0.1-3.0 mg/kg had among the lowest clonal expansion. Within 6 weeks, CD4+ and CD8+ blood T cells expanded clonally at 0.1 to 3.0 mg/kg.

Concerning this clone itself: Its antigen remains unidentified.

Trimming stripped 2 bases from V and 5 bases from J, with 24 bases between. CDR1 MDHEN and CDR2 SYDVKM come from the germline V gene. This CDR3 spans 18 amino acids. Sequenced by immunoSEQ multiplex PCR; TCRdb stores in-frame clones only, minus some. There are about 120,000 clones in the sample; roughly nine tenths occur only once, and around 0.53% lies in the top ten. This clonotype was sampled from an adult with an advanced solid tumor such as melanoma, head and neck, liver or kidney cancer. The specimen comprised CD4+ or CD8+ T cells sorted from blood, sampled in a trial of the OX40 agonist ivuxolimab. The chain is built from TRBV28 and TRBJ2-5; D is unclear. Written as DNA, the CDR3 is TGTGCCAGCAGTTTAGTCAGTGCGGCAGGATGGTCGCTGGAGACCCAGTACTTC. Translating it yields CASSLVSAAGWSLETQYF. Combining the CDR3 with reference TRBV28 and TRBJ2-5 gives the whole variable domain DVKVTQSSRYLVKRTGEKVFLECVQDMDHENMFWYRQDPGLGLRLIYFSYDVKMKEKGDIPEGYSVSREKKERFSLILESASTNQTSMYLCASSLVSAAGWSLETQYFGPGTRLLVL.